This T cell receptor beta chain was recorded in a study of blood T cell repertoires in COVID-19. Study in general: Samples came from the United States, Italy and Spain, spanning acute and convalescent COVID-19.

In the original workflow: Using reference gene primer amplification, nucleated cell counts were estimated. The repertoire was sequenced with immunoSEQ multiplex PCR; TCRdb's copy has only in-frame clones and lacks some. The V and J calls and clone size were taken over from that table, and D and trimming were inferred from the DNA. The table includes fewer than 400,000 clones, around 92% detected once. CDR1 and CDR2 from the germline V gene are SNHLY and FYNNEI. The CDR3 totals 13 residues. Trimming cost V 6 bases and J 3 bases; bases outside gene matches: 4. Seattle's cohort entered during active infection and was followed longitudinally.

The clonotype comes from a woman aged 25 to 39 with COVID-19, enrolled during active disease. The chain has TRBV2 and TRBJ2-5; 7 bases fit TRBD1. Input material: peripheral blood. CDR3: CASSGTVEETQYF. In DNA form, the CDR3 reads TGTGCCAGCAGCGGGACAGTTGAAGAGACCCAGTACTTC. Drawing the rest from reference TRBV2 and TRBJ2-5, the complete variable domain is EPEVTQTPSHQVTQMGQEVILRCVPISNHLYFYWYRQILGQKVEFLVSFYNNEISEKSEIFDDQFSVERPDGSNFTLKIRSTKLEDSAMYFCASSGTVEETQYFGPGTRLLVL.